This T cell receptor beta chain was captured by sequencing in a study of T cell repertoires in cytomegalovirus infection. General observations from the study: CMV-specific TCR beta clonotypes restricted by HLA-C were the ones dominating the ex vivo response.

With 1 base removed from V and 9 bases from J, the gap between germline ends came to 7 bases. The germline V gene has CDR1 SGHTA and CDR2 FQGNSA. CDR3 size: 12 residues. MiXCR was run by TCRdb on the reads, yielding one entry per CDR3 protein. The table records tens of thousands of distinct CDR3 sequences, roughly 40% of them present only once. Worth noting for this clonotype: Antigen specificity is unknown.

This receptor was identified in a human donor in good health (CMV status not recorded). Some clones in this sample may be carry-over from other donors' samples. J is TRBJ2-1 and V is TRBV7-2; D remains unclear. The material sequenced was CD8+ T cells from cultured PBMCs, taken from culture after CMV antigen stimulation. As DNA, the CDR3 is TGTGCCAGCAGCTTAGAAACAGTTGAGCAGTTCTTC. Translation: CASSLETVEQFF.